This passage covers 17 T cell receptor beta chains from one sample sequenced in a study of blood T cell repertoires in COVID-19. Profiled with immunoSEQ multiplex PCR; TCRdb holds only in-frame clones, not every one. The profile shows 56,000 or so clones, approximately 80% of them singletons. Specimen: peripheral blood. The receptor set was obtained from an elderly woman with acute or convalescent COVID-19.

The CDR3 region is CASSERDREVNTEAFF. CDR3 coding DNA: TGTGCCAGCAGCGAACGCGACAGGGAGGTGAACACTGAAGCTTTCTTT. This chain joins TRBV3-1 (or the pseudogene TRBV3-2) and TRBJ1-1; 7 bases line up with TRBD1. The trim removed 5 bases at V and 0 bases at J, leaving 9 bases unmatched. CDR3 length: 16 residues. From germline, CDR1 is LGHDT and CDR2 YNNKEL (reference sequence).

The chain combines TRBV7-2 with TRBJ2-1; maybe TRBD2 (5 bases). Trimming pared 5 bases from V and 6 bases from J, leaving 14 bases between. The CDR3 is 14 amino acids. Germline assignment: CDR1 SGHTA and CDR2 FQGNSA. CDR3 residues: CASSLLGVGNEQFF. DNA for the CDR3: TGTGCCAGCAGCCTCCTCGGGGTAGGCAATGAGCAGTTCTTC.

This clone was counted a few times. The chain combines TRBV11-1 with TRBJ1-4, with a weak D call TRBD1 (5 bases). The V end lost 8 bases, the J end lost 7 bases, and 17 bases lay between the germline ends. Germline lookup yields CDR1 SGHAT and CDR2 FQDESV (reference sequence). This CDR3 spans 14 amino acids. CDR3: CASSLQGQGEKLFF. The CDR3 DNA follows: TGTGCCAGCTCGCTCCAGGGTCAGGGTGAAAAACTGTTTTTT.

The V and J genes are TRBV11-2 and TRBJ2-3; the match to TRBD2 covers 11 bases. V lost 4 bases and J lost 1; bases outside the gene matches: 4. Germline CDR1 reads SGHAT; CDR2 reads FQNNGV. The CDR3 consists of 16 residues. The CDR3 DNA follows: TGTGCCAGCAGCTACACTAGCGGGGGCCGCACAGATACGCAGTATTTT. Translated, it gives CASSYTSGGRTDTQYF.

The chain links TRBV27 to TRBJ1-3, with TRBD1 matching 7 bases. The CDR3 is 15 residues long. CDR1 is MNHEY and CDR2 is SMNVEV in the germline V gene (reference sequence). Trimming at V came to 6 bases and at J to 2 bases, leaving 7 bases not matched to a gene. CDR3 residues: CASRSTGATGNTIYF. CDR3 nucleotides: TGTGCCAGCAGGTCAACAGGGGCAACTGGAAACACCATATATTTT.

V and J are TRBV3-1 (or the pseudogene TRBV3-2) and TRBJ2-7, with TRBD2 matching over 13 bases. Germline CDR1 LGHDT, CDR2 YNNKEL (reference sequence). With V trimmed by 1 base and J by 3 bases, 6 bases remained unmatched. The CDR3 runs to 17 residues. CDR3 coding DNA: TGTGCCAGCAGCCAAGGAGGACTAGCGGGGGCCCTCTACGAGCAGTACTTC. Its protein is CASSQGGLAGALYEQYF.

The chain employs TRBV19 and TRBJ1-5; 7 bases align to TRBD1. This CDR3 region has 16 residues. Trimming at V came to 1 base and at J to 4 bases, leaving 7 bases not matched to a gene. The germline V gene has CDR1 LNHDA and CDR2 SQIVND (reference sequence). CDR3 sequence: CASSIGGDRRNQPQHF. The CDR3 DNA reads as TGTGCCAGTAGTATAGGCGGGGACAGAAGGAATCAGCCCCAGCATTTT.

The chain uses TRBV30 and TRBJ2-5; tentative D call: TRBD2 (5 bases). This CDR3 comprises 12 residues. V lost 1 base and J lost 2, with 5 bases in between. CDR1 is GTSNPN, CDR2 SVGIG, per germline (reference sequence). The CDR3 protein is CAWSERQETQYF. CDR3 DNA sequence: TGTGCCTGGAGTGAGCGGCAAGAGACCCAGTACTTC.

This clone was seen many times. The chain has TRBV11-1 and TRBJ2-3, with 10 positions matching TRBD2. Germline V lookup: CDR1 SGHAT, CDR2 FQDESV (reference sequence). V was pared by 6 bases and J by 1 base, with 4 bases of the junction left unmatched. The CDR3 length is 15 residues. CDR3 coding DNA: TGTGCCAGCAGTTACGGGACTAGCGGCACAGATACGCAGTATTTT. Its protein product is CASSYGTSGTDTQYF.

The CDR3 reads CASSVSVGRTEAFF. DNA of the CDR3: TGTGCCAGTAGTGTCAGTGTGGGCAGGACTGAAGCTTTCTTT. The V call is TRBV19, the J call TRBJ1-1; D is unresolved. With 5 bases removed from V and 5 bases from J, the gap between germline ends came to 15 bases. From germline, CDR1 is LNHDA and CDR2 SQIVND (reference sequence). The CDR3 runs 14 residues.

The chain joins TRBV10-2 to TRBJ2-3; 10 bases align to TRBD2. V shed 6 bases and J 1 base; nucleotides not matched to a gene: 4. The CDR3 spans 15 residues. The germline CDR1 and CDR2 sequences are WSHSY and SAAADI. Written as DNA, the CDR3 is TGCGCCAGCAGCGCTGGGACTAGCGGCACAGATACGCAGTATTTT. This sequence encodes CASSAGTSGTDTQYF.

Notes on this clone: The junction departs from the called germline gene at one end, perhaps through a read error. The chain combines TRBV29-1 with TRBJ1-2, with 9 nucleotides matching TRBD1. The CDR3 runs to 15 residues. The germline V gene has CDR1 SQVTM and CDR2 ANQGSEA. The CDR3 sequence is CSVEDRGRYTDGYTF. CDR3 coding DNA: TGCAGCGTCGAAGACAGGGGGAGGTATACCGATGGCTACACCTTC.

This chain uses TRBV6-6 with TRBJ2-7; D is uncertain. Trimming removed 5 bases from V and 1 base from J, with 12 bases in between. The CDR3 covers 14 residues. Germline CDR1 MNHNY, CDR2 SVGAGI (reference sequence). The CDR3 DNA sequence: TGTGCCAGCAGTACCCCGACAAGTTCCTACGAGCAGTACTTC. This gives the protein CASSTPTSSYEQYF.

This clone has a single count. The genes are TRBV18 and TRBJ2-5; 8 bases line up with TRBD1. This CDR3 has 14 amino acids. Germline CDR1 KGHSH, CDR2 LQKENI. V lost 3 bases and J lost 5; bases outside the gene matches: 5. This chain's CDR3 is CASSPTGAGETQYF. For the CDR3, the DNA is TGTGCCAGCTCACCGACAGGGGCGGGGGAGACCCAGTACTTC.

The chain employs TRBV20-1 and TRBJ1-1, with D tentatively TRBD1 (5 bases). The CDR3 contains 16 residues. Germline V gene lookup returns CDR1 DFQATT and CDR2 SNEGSKA (reference sequence). The V and J ends lost 3 bases and 0 bases respectively, with 17 bases between them. DNA of the CDR3: TGCAGTGCTAGTCGTCAGGGCTACCTTTTGAACACTGAAGCTTTCTTT. Protein: CSASRQGYLLNTEAFF.

The chain carries TRBV3-1 (or the pseudogene TRBV3-2) and TRBJ1-2; the match to TRBD1 covers 9 bases. The CDR3 extends over 13 amino acids. The junction had 6 bases not matched to a gene; V was cut back by 0 bases and J by 13 bases. From germline, CDR1 is LGHDT and CDR2 YNNKEL (reference sequence). The CDR3 reads CASSQEGQGVSTF. The CDR3 nucleotides read TGTGCCAGCAGCCAAGAGGGACAGGGAGTCAGCACCTTC.

The chain uses TRBV7-9 and TRBJ1-6, with 8 bases identical to TRBD1. The germline CDR1 and CDR2 sequences are SEHNR and FQNEAQ (reference sequence). V lost 5 bases to trimming and J lost 7 bases; unmatched junction nucleotides: 10. This CDR3 has 16 amino acids. CDR3 amino acids: CASSPDRVRGNSPLHF. The CDR3 DNA sequence: TGTGCCAGCAGCCCGGACAGGGTGCGCGGAAATTCACCCCTCCACTTT.